These 31 T cell receptor beta chains originate from one sample sequenced in a study of early T cells in non-severe SARS-CoV-2 infection. TCRdb recomputed calls from the 5' RACE reads with MiXCR, one row per CDR3 protein. Here the sample spans 40,000 to 60,000 distinct CDR3 sequences, approximately 8.1% being singletons. The sequencing input was whole blood. These receptors came from an adult who was a healthcare worker with PCR-confirmed SARS-CoV-2 infection or an uninfected control (not recorded which).

The table lists this clonotype with many counts. The V gene is TRBV5-1, the J gene TRBJ2-7, with a possible D match to TRBD1 (5 bases). The V end lost 2 bases, the J end lost 2 bases, and 11 bases lay between the germline ends. There are 14 residues in the CDR3. Germline CDR1 and CDR2: SGHRS and YFSETQ. The CDR3 nucleotides read TGCGCCAGCAGCTTTGGACATTCAACCTACGAGCAGTACTTC. Protein product: CASSFGHSTYEQYF.

This chain links TRBV7-9 with TRBJ2-5, with TRBD2 matching over 7 bases. V was clipped by 1 base and J by 6 bases; unmatched bases: 2. Germline CDR1 and CDR2: SEHNR and FQNEAQ (reference sequence). The CDR3 runs to 13 residues. DNA of the CDR3: TGTGCCAGCAGCTTAGACAGCGGGAAGACCCAGTACTTC. Protein sequence: CASSLDSGKTQYF. Variable domain in full (rest from reference TRBV7-9 and TRBJ2-5): DTGVSQNPRHKITKRGQNVTFRCDPISEHNRLYWYRQTLGQGPEFLTYFQNEAQLEKSRLLSDRFSAERPKGSFSTLEIQRTEQGDSAMYLCASSLDSGKTQYFGPGTRLLVL.

In its sample, this clonotype was seen a few times. The rearrangement uses TRBV6-1 and TRBJ2-7; maybe TRBD1 (5 bases). This CDR3 contains 14 residues. V lost 2 bases and J 2 bases, leaving 10 bases between the germline ends. Looked up from germline, CDR1 is MNHNS and CDR2 is SASEGT. The CDR3 here is CASSENRITYEQYF. The CDR3 region has the DNA TGTGCCAGCAGTGAAAACAGGATTACCTACGAGCAGTACTTC.

There are many counts of this clonotype. The J gene is TRBJ1-1, the V gene TRBV29-1; unclear D gene. Trimming pared 3 bases from V and 8 bases from J, leaving 13 bases between. The CDR3 runs 12 residues. Per the germline V gene, CDR1 is SQVTM and CDR2 is ANQGSEA. CDR3 DNA sequence: TGCAGCGTTGATACACTGGCAGTCGAAGCTTTCTTT. This encodes CSVDTLAVEAFF.

This clonotype was found many times. The gene calls are TRBV28 and TRBJ2-7; possible D gene TRBD1, 6 bases. V dropped 3 bases and J dropped 3 bases, with 9 bases sitting between them. The germline V gene encodes CDR1 MDHEN and CDR2 SYDVKM. The CDR3 has 13 residues. This CDR3 is CASSFGQYYEQYF. The CDR3 DNA reads TGTGCCAGCAGTTTCGGACAGTACTACGAGCAGTACTTC.

This clonotype was recorded many times. V is TRBV19 and J is TRBJ2-1; 7 positions match TRBD1. J was trimmed by 4 bases and V by 6 bases; bases with no gene match: 3. The V gene's germline CDR1 is LNHDA and CDR2 SQIVND (reference sequence). This CDR3 is built from 13 residues. In DNA form, the CDR3 reads TGTGCCAGTAGACAGGGGCCTTACAATGAGCAGTTCTTC. Translating it yields CASRQGPYNEQFF. Complete variable domain (other parts from reference TRBV19 and TRBJ2-1): DGGITQSPKYLFRKEGQNVTLSCEQNLNHDAMYWYRQDPGQGLRLIYYSQIVNDFQKGDIAEGYSVSREKKESFPLTVTSAQKNPTAFYLCASRQGPYNEQFFGPGTRLTVL.

This clonotype was observed a handful of times. Germline and junction disagree at one end, which may indicate a read error. The chain recombines TRBV18 with TRBJ2-7; TRBD1 matches at 10 bases. Germline CDR1 KGHSH, CDR2 LQKENI. This CDR3 region has 15 residues. CDR3 sequence (DNA): TGTGTCAGCTCACCTGGACAGGGGGGTTACCACGAGCAGTACTTC. Protein sequence: CVSSPGQGGYHEQYF.

This clonotype was counted many times. The rearrangement joins TRBV4-1 to TRBJ1-5; 7 bases fit TRBD1. J was trimmed by 0 bases and V by 4 bases; bases with no gene match: 15. The CDR3 contains 19 residues. Germline assignment: CDR1 MGHRA and CDR2 YSYEKL. In DNA form, the CDR3 reads TGCGCCAGCAGCCGGACCCCCACCGGGACAGAAAATAGCAATCAGCCCCAGCATTTT. The encoded protein is CASSRTPTGTENSNQPQHF.

This clonotype occurred many times. The V gene is TRBV10-1, the J gene TRBJ2-5, with 8 bases identical to TRBD2. The trim removed 2 bases at V and 1 base at J, leaving 0 bases unmatched. The CDR3 extends over 14 amino acids. From germline, CDR1 is WNHNN and CDR2 SYGVQD (reference sequence). The CDR3 nucleotides read TGCGCCAGCAGTGAGGGGACTAGCCAAGAGACCCAGTACTTC. Protein product: CASSEGTSQETQYF.

In this sample, this clonotype turned up a few times. The V call is TRBV2, the J call TRBJ2-1; 8 nucleotides match TRBD1. Germline V CDR1 and CDR2: SNHLY, FYNNEI. With V trimmed by 6 bases and J by 4 bases, 11 bases remained unmatched. This CDR3 comprises 16 residues. The CDR3 region has the DNA TGTGCCAGCAGGGACCCGACAGGGGTCTATTACAATGAGCAGTTCTTC. Translated: CASRDPTGVYYNEQFF.

This clonotype has a handful of counts. V and J are TRBV11-3 and TRBJ1-5; weak D call: TRBD1 (5 bases). CDR3 length: 17 residues. V lost 1 base and J lost 3, with 16 bases in between. CDR1 and CDR2 (germline): SGHNT, YENEEA. The CDR3 DNA sequence: TGTGCCAGCAGCTTAGTTCTATACGGGGCTTTCAATCAGCCCCAGCATTTT. Protein: CASSLVLYGAFNQPQHF. The whole variable domain, remainder taken from reference TRBV11-3 and TRBJ1-5, is EAGVVQSPRYKIIEKKQPVAFWCNPISGHNTLYWYLQNLGQGPELLIRYENEEAVDDSQLPKDRFSAERLKGVDSTLKIQPAELGDSAVYLCASSLVLYGAFNQPQHFGDGTRLSIL.

The chain links TRBV27 to TRBJ2-7; perhaps TRBD1 as D (6 bases). Trimming cost V 5 bases and J 5 bases, with 10 bases left between them. The CDR3 loop spans 12 amino acids. The V gene's germline CDR1 is MNHEY and CDR2 SMNVEV (reference sequence). Here the CDR3 reads CASSPTGHEQYF. The CDR3 region has the DNA TGTGCCAGCAGTCCTACAGGGCACGAGCAGTACTTC.

The rearrangement uses TRBV2 and TRBJ1-1, with D possibly being TRBD1 (6 bases). The CDR3 totals 16 residues. The germline V gene encodes CDR1 SNHLY and CDR2 FYNNEI. Trimming left V 3 bases short and J 2 bases short, with 16 bases between. CDR3 residues: CASSETPGTINTEAFF. The CDR3 DNA sequence: TGTGCCAGCAGTGAGACTCCCGGGACAATAAACACTGAAGCTTTCTTT.

There are many counts of this clonotype. V and J are TRBV7-8 and TRBJ1-1; D is possibly TRBD1 (5 bases). The CDR3 runs to 15 residues. CDR1 and CDR2 from the germline V gene are SGHVS and FQNEAQ. Trimming shortened V by 0 bases and J by 1 base, and 9 bases separated the two germline ends. This CDR3 reads CASSLARQGNTEAFF. In nucleotides, the CDR3 is TGTGCCAGCAGCTTAGCGCGGCAGGGGAACACTGAAGCTTTCTTT.

This clonotype was found a few times. The chain is built from TRBV19 and TRBJ1-3; 8 bases agree with TRBD1. Germline V lookup: CDR1 LNHDA, CDR2 SQIVND (reference sequence). This CDR3 region has 15 residues. Trimming cost V 5 bases and J 3 bases; bases outside gene matches: 6. The CDR3 protein is CASSETGGGGNTIYF. Here the CDR3 DNA reads TGTGCCAGTAGTGAAACAGGGGGAGGTGGAAACACCATATATTTT.

This clonotype was found many times. The chain has TRBV28 and TRBJ2-2; 12 bases match TRBD2. Germline V gene sequence: CDR1 MDHEN, CDR2 SYDVKM. The CDR3 runs 16 residues. V lost 7 bases and J lost 5; bases outside the gene matches: 8. CDR3 sequence: CASTPSSGGGTGELFF. CDR3 DNA: TGTGCCAGCACCCCGTCTAGCGGGGGGGGAACCGGGGAGCTGTTTTTT. Full variable domain (missing parts from reference TRBV28 and TRBJ2-2): DVKVTQSSRYLVKRTGEKVFLECVQDMDHENMFWYRQDPGLGLRLIYFSYDVKMKEKGDIPEGYSVSREKKERFSLILESASTNQTSMYLCASTPSSGGGTGELFFGEGSRLTVL.

In this sample, this clonotype turned up many times. For the CDR3, the DNA is TGTGCCAGCAGTTACAGACAGGGGGCCGACGAGCAGTACTTC. It translates to CASSYRQGADEQYF. The J gene is TRBJ2-7, the V gene TRBV27; the match to TRBD1 covers 10 bases. The CDR3 is 14 residues long. J was trimmed by 5 bases and V by 4 bases; bases with no gene match: 5. Germline V gene lookup returns CDR1 MNHEY and CDR2 SMNVEV (reference sequence).

This clonotype was counted many times. The rearrangement links TRBV12-3 or TRBV12-4 to TRBJ2-3; no clear D gene. This CDR3 is 12 amino acids long. Trimming stripped 2 bases from V and 4 bases from J, with 4 bases between. This CDR3 is CASSLRADTQYF. CDR3 nucleotide sequence: TGTGCCAGCAGTTTAAGGGCAGATACGCAGTATTTT.

The chain joins TRBV27 to TRBJ2-3; a possible D gene is TRBD1 (5 bases). Trimming took off 2 bases at V and 0 bases at J, with 9 bases between the two ends. CDR1 and CDR2 (germline): MNHEY, SMNVEV (reference sequence). This CDR3 contains 15 residues. CDR3 DNA sequence: TGTGCCAGCAGTTTAACTGACAGTAGCACAGATACGCAGTATTTT. It codes for CASSLTDSSTDTQYF.

The chain has TRBV3-1 and TRBJ2-1; 10 bases align to TRBD2. Germline lookup yields CDR1 LGHDT and CDR2 YNNKEL (reference sequence). This CDR3 has 15 residues. V shed 2 bases, J shed 6 bases, and the junction held 4 bases outside the gene matches. Here the CDR3 DNA reads TGTGCCAGCAGCCAATGGCTAGCGGGGGTCAATGAGCAGTTCTTC. Translated: CASSQWLAGVNEQFF.

The chain joins TRBV28 to TRBJ1-1; 8 bases fit TRBD1. This CDR3 has 12 residues. The germline CDR1 and CDR2 sequences are MDHEN and SYDVKM. With 4 bases clipped from V and 10 bases from J, the junction kept 5 bases outside the gene matches. The CDR3 DNA follows: TGTGCCAGCAGTTCCAACAGGGGGGGAGCTTTCTTT. Translated, it gives CASSSNRGGAFF. The full variable domain, its missing parts supplied by reference TRBV28 and TRBJ1-1, is DVKVTQSSRYLVKRTGEKVFLECVQDMDHENMFWYRQDPGLGLRLIYFSYDVKMKEKGDIPEGYSVSREKKERFSLILESASTNQTSMYLCASSSNRGGAFFGQGTRLTVV.

This clonotype was observed a handful of times. The V and J genes are TRBV7-2 and TRBJ2-3, with a possible D match to TRBD2 (6 bases). V was shortened by 1 base and J by 7 bases, with 18 bases between the two germline ends. The CDR3 runs to 16 residues. In germline, CDR1 is SGHTA, CDR2 FQGNSA. The CDR3 sequence is CASSLVGVTRENTQYF. CDR3 DNA: TGTGCCAGCAGCTTAGTGGGGGTGACCCGGGAGAATACGCAGTATTTT.

This clonotype has at least ten counts. The rearrangement uses TRBV9 and TRBJ1-6; 7 bases match TRBD1. The V and J ends lost 1 base and 6 bases, in that order; junction bases with no gene match: 4. Germline values: CDR1 SGDLS, CDR2 YYNGEE. The CDR3 length is 15 residues. The CDR3 loop reads CASSVLQGPNSPLHF. CDR3 bases: TGTGCCAGCAGCGTATTACAGGGGCCTAATTCACCCCTCCACTTT.

This clonotype was found a few times. The genes are TRBV5-1 and TRBJ2-1, with 13 bases matching TRBD2. Germline CDR1 reads SGHRS; CDR2 reads YFSETQ. Germline trimming cut 4 bases from V and 10 bases from J; bases unmatched to any gene: 8. The CDR3 is 15 residues long. The DNA for the CDR3 is TGCGCCAGCAGCACGACTAGCGGGGGGCCTCTAGAGCAGTTCTTC. This translates into CASSTTSGGPLEQFF. The variable domain in full, completed from reference TRBV5-1 and TRBJ2-1, reads KAGVTQTPRYLIKTRGQQVTLSCSPISGHRSVSWYQQTPGQGLQFLFEYFSETQRNKGNFPGRFSGRQFSNSRSEMNVSTLELGDSALYLCASSTTSGGPLEQFFGPGTRLTVL.

This clonotype was seen only a few times. The chain employs TRBV7-9 and TRBJ2-1, with D hard to call. This CDR3 is 13 amino acids long. Germline loops: CDR1 SEHNR, CDR2 FQNEAQ (reference sequence). Between the trimmed V and J ends, which lost 1 base and 8 bases, there was a span of 9 bases. CDR3 in DNA: TGTGCCAGCAGCTTAGTGGTTTCGGATGAGCAGTTCTTC. Translating it yields CASSLVVSDEQFF.

The CDR3 region is CASSSKQGTNYGYTF. CDR3 in DNA: TGTGCCAGCAGTTCCAAACAGGGAACTAACTATGGCTACACCTTC. This chain connects TRBV12-3 or TRBV12-4 to TRBJ1-2; D might be TRBD1 (6 bases). Trimming left V 4 bases short and J 0 bases short, with 12 bases between. The CDR3 has 15 residues.

This clonotype appeared many times. The V and J genes are TRBV7-9 and TRBJ2-1; TRBD1 might be the D (6 bases). The germline V gene encodes CDR1 SEHNR and CDR2 FQNEAQ (reference sequence). The CDR3 is made up of 15 amino acids. Trimming took 6 bases from V and 4 from J, leaving 16 bases between them. This CDR3 is CASSLQGSPYNEQFF. In DNA, the CDR3 is TGTGCCAGCAGTTTACAGGGTTCCCCGTACAATGAGCAGTTCTTC.

The chain uses TRBV5-4 and TRBJ2-7, with D possibly TRBD1 on 6 matching bases. From germline, CDR1 is SGHNT and CDR2 YYREEE (reference sequence). This CDR3 comprises 12 residues. Trimming cost V 4 bases and J 6 bases, with 11 bases left between them. CDR3 nucleotide sequence: TGTGCCAGCAGCGCACAGGGTCGCGAGCAGTACTTC. As protein: CASSAQGREQYF.

Notes on this clonotype: This may be a read error, as it is one base from a much larger clone. This chain connects TRBV28 to TRBJ1-1, with TRBD1 identical over 7 bases. Germline assignment: CDR1 MDHEN and CDR2 SYDVKM. This CDR3 contains 13 residues. V dropped 7 bases and J dropped 3; count of bases not matched to a gene: 5. The CDR3 DNA is TGTGCCAGCACAGGGGGGGTGTACACTGAAGCTTTCTTT. It encodes CASTGGVYTEAFF.

The rearrangement uses TRBV7-9 and TRBJ2-7; possibly TRBD1 for D (6 bases). V gave up 4 bases and J gave up 1 base, with 8 bases separating them. Germline-derived CDR1 and CDR2 are SEHNR and FQNEAQ (reference sequence). The CDR3 extends over 13 amino acids. The CDR3 region has the DNA TGTGCCAGCAGCTCGACAGGATCCTACGAGCAGTACTTC. It yields the protein CASSSTGSYEQYF.

At least ten counts were recorded for this clonotype. This chain uses TRBV6-2 or TRBV6-3 with TRBJ1-5; 10 bases are shared with TRBD1. V trimming: 0 bases; J trimming: 6 bases; junction bases outside the gene matches: 8. The CDR3 spans 17 residues. Germline V gene data show CDR1 as MNHEY and CDR2 as SVGEGT. The CDR3 nucleotides read TGTGCCAGCAGTTACTCCGGGACAGGGGTATGGTCTCAGCCCCAGCATTTT. Protein sequence: CASSYSGTGVWSQPQHF.